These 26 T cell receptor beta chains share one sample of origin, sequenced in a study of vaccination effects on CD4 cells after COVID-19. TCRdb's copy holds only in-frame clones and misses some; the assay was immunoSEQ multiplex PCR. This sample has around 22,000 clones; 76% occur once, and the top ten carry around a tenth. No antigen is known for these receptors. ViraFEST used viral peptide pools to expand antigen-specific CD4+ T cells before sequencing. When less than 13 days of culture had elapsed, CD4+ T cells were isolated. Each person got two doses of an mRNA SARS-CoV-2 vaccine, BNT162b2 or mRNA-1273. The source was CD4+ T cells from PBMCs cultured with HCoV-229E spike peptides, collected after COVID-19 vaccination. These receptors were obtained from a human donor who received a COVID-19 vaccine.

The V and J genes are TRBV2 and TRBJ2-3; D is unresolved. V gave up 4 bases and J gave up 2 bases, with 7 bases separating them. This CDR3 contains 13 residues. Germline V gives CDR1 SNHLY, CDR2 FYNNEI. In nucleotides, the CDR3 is TGTGCCAGCAGTGGACGGACCACAGATACGCAGTATTTT. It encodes CASSGRTTDTQYF.

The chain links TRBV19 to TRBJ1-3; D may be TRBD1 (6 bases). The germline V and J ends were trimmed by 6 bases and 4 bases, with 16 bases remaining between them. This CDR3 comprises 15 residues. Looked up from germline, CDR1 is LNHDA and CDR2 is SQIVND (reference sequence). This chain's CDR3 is CASSDNQGSGNTIYF. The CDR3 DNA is TGTGCCAGTAGCGACAATCAGGGGTCCGGAAACACCATATATTTT.

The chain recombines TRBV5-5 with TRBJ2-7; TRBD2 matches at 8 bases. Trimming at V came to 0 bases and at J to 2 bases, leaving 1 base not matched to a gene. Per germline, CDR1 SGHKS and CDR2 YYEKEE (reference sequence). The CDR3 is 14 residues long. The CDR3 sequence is CASSLAGGPYEQYF. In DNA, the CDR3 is TGTGCCAGCAGCTTGGCGGGAGGGCCCTACGAGCAGTACTTC.

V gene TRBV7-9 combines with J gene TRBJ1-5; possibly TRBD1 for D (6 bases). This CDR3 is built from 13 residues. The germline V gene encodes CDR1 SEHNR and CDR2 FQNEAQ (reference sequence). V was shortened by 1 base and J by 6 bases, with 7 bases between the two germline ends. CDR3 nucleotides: TGTGCCAGCAGCTTAGAGGACAGTCAGCCCCAGCATTTT. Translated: CASSLEDSQPQHF.

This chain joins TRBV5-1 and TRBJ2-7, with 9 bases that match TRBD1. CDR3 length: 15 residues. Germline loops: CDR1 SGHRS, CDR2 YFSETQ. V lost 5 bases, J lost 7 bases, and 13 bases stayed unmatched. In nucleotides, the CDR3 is TGCGCCAGCAGTTCTTCCGGGACAGGGAGGCTTGAGCAGTACTTC. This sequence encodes CASSSSGTGRLEQYF.

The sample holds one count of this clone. The CDR3 loop reads CASSESSFTEAFF. The DNA of the CDR3 is TGTGCCAGCAGTGAGTCCAGTTTCACTGAAGCTTTCTTT. The genes are TRBV25-1 and TRBJ1-1; D ambiguous. The CDR3 covers 13 residues. Trimming pared 3 bases from V and 4 bases from J, leaving 9 bases between. CDR1 and CDR2 from the germline V gene are MGHDK and SYGVNS. Filled out from reference TRBV25-1 and TRBJ1-1, the complete variable domain reads EADIYQTPRYLVIGTGKKITLECSQTMGHDKMYWYQQDPGMELHLIHYSYGVNSTEKGDLSSESTVSRIRTEHFPLTLESARPSHTSQYLCASSESSFTEAFFGQGTRLTVV.

CDR3 region: CASSFDHVAGGPYEQYF. In DNA form, the CDR3 reads TGTGCCAGCAGCTTCGACCACGTAGCGGGGGGGCCCTACGAGCAGTACTTC. The V call is TRBV7-2, the J call TRBJ2-7, with 11 bases fitting TRBD2. Germline values: CDR1 SGHTA, CDR2 FQGNSA. CDR3 length equals 17 residues. Trimming took 3 bases from V and 2 from J; bases not matched to a gene: 9.

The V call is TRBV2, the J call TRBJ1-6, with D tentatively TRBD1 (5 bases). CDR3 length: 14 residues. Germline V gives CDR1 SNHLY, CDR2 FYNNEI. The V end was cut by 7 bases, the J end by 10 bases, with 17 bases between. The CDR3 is CASTVTGLRSPLHF. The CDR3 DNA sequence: TGTGCCAGCACCGTAACAGGTCTGAGATCACCCCTCCACTTT.

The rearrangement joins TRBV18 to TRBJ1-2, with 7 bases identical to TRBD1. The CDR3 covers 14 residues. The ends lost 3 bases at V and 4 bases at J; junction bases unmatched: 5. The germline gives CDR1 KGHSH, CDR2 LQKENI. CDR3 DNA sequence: TGTGCCAGCTCACCCCGGGACAGAGCCTATGGCTACACCTTC. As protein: CASSPRDRAYGYTF.

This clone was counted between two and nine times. CDR3 coding DNA: TGTGCCAGCAGCTTATCGACAGGGAGTACTTCACCCCTCCACTTT. This encodes CASSLSTGSTSPLHF. V and J are TRBV7-2 and TRBJ1-6; 7 nucleotides line up with TRBD1. This CDR3 contains 15 residues. CDR1 and CDR2 from the germline V gene are SGHTA and FQGNSA. The junction had 7 bases not matched to a gene; V was cut back by 2 bases and J by 9 bases.

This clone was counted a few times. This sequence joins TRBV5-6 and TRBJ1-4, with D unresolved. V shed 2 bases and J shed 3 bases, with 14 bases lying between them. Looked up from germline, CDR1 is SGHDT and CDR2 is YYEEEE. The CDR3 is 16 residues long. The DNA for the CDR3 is TGTGCCAGCAGCTTCCTAAGGCTCGGGGCTAATGAAAAACTGTTTTTT. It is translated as CASSFLRLGANEKLFF.

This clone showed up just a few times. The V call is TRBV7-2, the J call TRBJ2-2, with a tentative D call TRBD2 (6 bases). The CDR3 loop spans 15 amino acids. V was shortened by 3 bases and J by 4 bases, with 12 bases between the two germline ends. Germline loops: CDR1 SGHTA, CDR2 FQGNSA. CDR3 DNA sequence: TGTGCCAGCAGCTTCAATATGGGACTCACCGGGGAGCTGTTTTTT. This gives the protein CASSFNMGLTGELFF.

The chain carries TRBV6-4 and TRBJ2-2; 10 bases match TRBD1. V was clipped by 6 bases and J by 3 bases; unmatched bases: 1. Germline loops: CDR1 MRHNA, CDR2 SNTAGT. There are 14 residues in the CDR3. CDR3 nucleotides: TGTGCCAGCAGAGGACAGGGGGACACCGGGGAGCTGTTTTTT. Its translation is CASRGQGDTGELFF.

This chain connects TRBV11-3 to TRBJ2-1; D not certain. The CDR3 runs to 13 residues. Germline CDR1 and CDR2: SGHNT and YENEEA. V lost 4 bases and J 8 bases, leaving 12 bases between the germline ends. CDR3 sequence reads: CASSSGPPHEQFF. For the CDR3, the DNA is TGTGCCAGCAGCTCGGGCCCCCCCCATGAGCAGTTCTTC.

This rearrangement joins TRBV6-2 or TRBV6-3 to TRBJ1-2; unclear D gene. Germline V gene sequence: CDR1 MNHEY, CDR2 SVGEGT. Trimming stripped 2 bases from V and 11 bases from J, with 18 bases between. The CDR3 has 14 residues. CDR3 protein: CASSYLFTVSVYTF. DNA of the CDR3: TGTGCCAGCAGTTACCTTTTTACAGTAAGCGTTTACACCTTC.

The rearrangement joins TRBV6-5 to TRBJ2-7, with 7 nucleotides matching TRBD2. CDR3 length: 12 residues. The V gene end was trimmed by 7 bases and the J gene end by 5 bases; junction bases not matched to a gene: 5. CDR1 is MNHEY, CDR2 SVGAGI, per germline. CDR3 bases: TGTGCCAGCAAAAGGGACTACCACGAGCAGTACTTC. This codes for CASKRDYHEQYF.

The CDR3 DNA is TGTGCCAGCCAGGGTGCTTCTTTAGCGGGGGAGCGCAATGAGCAGTTCTTC. It codes for CASQGASLAGERNEQFF. J is TRBJ2-1 and V is TRBV18, with 9 bases aligning to TRBD2. There are 17 residues in the CDR3. CDR1 and CDR2 from the germline V gene are KGHSH and LQKENI. The ends lost 8 bases at V and 6 bases at J; junction bases unmatched: 17.

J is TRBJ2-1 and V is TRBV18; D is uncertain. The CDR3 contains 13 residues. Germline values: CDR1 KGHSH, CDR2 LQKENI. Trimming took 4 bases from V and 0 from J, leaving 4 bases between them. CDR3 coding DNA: TGTGCCAGCTCACTGTACTCCTACAATGAGCAGTTCTTC. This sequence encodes CASSLYSYNEQFF.

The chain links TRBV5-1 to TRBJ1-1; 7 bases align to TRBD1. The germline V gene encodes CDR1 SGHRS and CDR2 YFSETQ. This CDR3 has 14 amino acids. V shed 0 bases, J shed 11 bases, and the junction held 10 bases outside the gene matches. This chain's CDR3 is CASSLVVTGLEAFF. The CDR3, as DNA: TGCGCCAGCAGCTTGGTCGTGACAGGGCTAGAGGCTTTCTTT.

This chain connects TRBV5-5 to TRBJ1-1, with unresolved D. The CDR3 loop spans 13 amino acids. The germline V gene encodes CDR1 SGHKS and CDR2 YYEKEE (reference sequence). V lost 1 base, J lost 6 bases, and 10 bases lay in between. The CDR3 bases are TGTGCCAGCAGCTTGTTTCGGTCAGCTGAAGCTTTCTTT. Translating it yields CASSLFRSAEAFF.

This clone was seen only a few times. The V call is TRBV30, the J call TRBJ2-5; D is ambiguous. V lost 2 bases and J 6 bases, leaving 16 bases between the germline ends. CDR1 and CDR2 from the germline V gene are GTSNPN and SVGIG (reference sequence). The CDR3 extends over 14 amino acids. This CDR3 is CAWSSLSALQTQYF. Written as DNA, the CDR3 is TGTGCCTGGAGTTCCCTAAGCGCCCTGCAGACCCAGTACTTC.

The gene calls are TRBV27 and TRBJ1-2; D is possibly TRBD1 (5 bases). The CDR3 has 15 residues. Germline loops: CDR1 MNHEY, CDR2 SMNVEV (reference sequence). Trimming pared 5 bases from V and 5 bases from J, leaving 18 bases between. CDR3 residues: CASSPTVIGTYGYTF. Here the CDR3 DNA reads TGTGCCAGCAGTCCCACGGTCATTGGGACGTATGGCTACACCTTC.

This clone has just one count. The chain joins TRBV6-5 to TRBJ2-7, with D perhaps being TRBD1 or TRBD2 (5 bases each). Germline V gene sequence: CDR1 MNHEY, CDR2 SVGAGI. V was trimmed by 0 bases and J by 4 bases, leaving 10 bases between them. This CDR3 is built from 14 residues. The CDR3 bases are TGTGCCAGCAGTTACTCCCGGGACGGATACGAGCAGTACTTC. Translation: CASSYSRDGYEQYF.

The CDR3, as DNA: TGTGCCAGCAGCCCCCAGGGACTAGTCATCAATGAGCAGTTCTTC. Protein product: CASSPQGLVINEQFF. This sequence joins TRBV3-1 (or the pseudogene TRBV3-2) and TRBJ2-1; TRBD2 matches 8 bases. V lost 4 bases to trimming and J lost 6 bases; unmatched junction nucleotides: 8. CDR3 length: 15 amino acids. Germline CDR1 is LGHDT and CDR2 is YNNKEL (reference sequence).

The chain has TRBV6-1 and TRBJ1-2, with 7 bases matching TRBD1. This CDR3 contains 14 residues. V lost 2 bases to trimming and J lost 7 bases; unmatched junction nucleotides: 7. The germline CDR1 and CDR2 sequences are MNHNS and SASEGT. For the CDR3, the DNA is TGTGCCAGCAGTGAAAGATGGGGACAGCGTGGCTACACCTTC. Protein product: CASSERWGQRGYTF.

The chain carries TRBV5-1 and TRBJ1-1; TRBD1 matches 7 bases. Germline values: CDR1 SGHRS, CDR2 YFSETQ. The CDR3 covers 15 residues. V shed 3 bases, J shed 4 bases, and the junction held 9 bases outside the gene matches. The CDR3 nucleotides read TGCGCCAGCAGCTATTACAGGGGACGCGGCACTGAAGCTTTCTTT. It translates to CASSYYRGRGTEAFF. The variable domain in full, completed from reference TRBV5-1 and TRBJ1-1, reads KAGVTQTPRYLIKTRGQQVTLSCSPISGHRSVSWYQQTPGQGLQFLFEYFSETQRNKGNFPGRFSGRQFSNSRSEMNVSTLELGDSALYLCASSYYRGRGTEAFFGQGTRLTVV.